These T cell receptor beta chains were read from a single sample in a study of memory CD4+ T cells and cytomegalovirus serostatus. Sequenced by immunoSEQ multiplex PCR; TCRdb stores in-frame clones only, minus some. The sample holds some 46,000 clones, 79% seen once. Sequencing was performed on memory CD4+ T cells from blood. The receptor source for this set is an adult in good health and CMV-seronegative. CDR3s include the opening cysteine and the closing phenylalanine or tryptophan. D genes are given only for firm matches. A row's size may be missing; if present it is once, few, many or a size class.

abundance: NA; v_gene: TRBV15; len: 16; j_gene: TRBJ2-3; d_gene: NA; CDR3aa: CATSAESGLLTDTQYF; CDR3nt: TGTGCCACCAGCGCCGAAAGCGGGCTCCTCACAGATACGCAGTATTTT
abundance: NA; v_gene: TRBV7-2; len: 14; j_gene: TRBJ2-5; d_gene: NA; CDR3aa: CASSLARAQETQYF; CDR3nt: TGTGCCAGCAGCTTAGCCCGGGCCCAAGAGACCCAGTACTTC
abundance: NA; v_gene: TRBV6-6; len: 13; j_gene: TRBJ1-4; d_gene: NA; CDR3aa: CASRNYDREKLFF; CDR3nt: TGTGCCAGCAGAAATTACGACAGGGAAAAACTGTTTTTT
abundance: NA; v_gene: TRBV11-2; len: 15; j_gene: TRBJ1-3; d_gene: NA; CDR3aa: CASSSLRGSGNTIYF; CDR3nt: TGTGCCAGCAGCTCATTGCGGGGCTCTGGAAACACCATATATTTT
abundance: NA; v_gene: TRBV5-4; len: 12; j_gene: TRBJ1-2; d_gene: NA; CDR3aa: CASSSRGSGYTF; CDR3nt: TGTGCCAGCAGCTCCAGGGGTTCAGGCTACACCTTC
abundance: NA; v_gene: TRBV30; len: 16; j_gene: TRBJ1-2; d_gene: NA; CDR3aa: CAWSSSARIHNYGYTF; CDR3nt: TGTGCCTGGAGTTCCTCGGCCAGGATACATAACTATGGCTACACCTTC
abundance: NA; v_gene: TRBV7-9; len: 14; j_gene: TRBJ2-3; d_gene: NA; CDR3aa: CASNDVSSTDTQYF; CDR3nt: TGTGCCAGCAACGACGTCTCTAGCACAGATACGCAGTATTTT
abundance: NA; v_gene: TRBV2; len: 16; j_gene: TRBJ1-1; d_gene: NA; CDR3aa: CASSGRAGTGNTEAFF; CDR3nt: TGTGCCAGCAGCGGCAGGGCGGGAACAGGGAACACTGAAGCTTTCTTT
abundance: NA; v_gene: TRBV5-8; len: 14; j_gene: TRBJ1-2; d_gene: NA; CDR3aa: CASSLRQGAYGYTF; CDR3nt: TGTGCCAGCAGCTTGAGGCAGGGCGCCTATGGCTACACCTTC
abundance: NA; v_gene: TRBV5-1; len: 13; j_gene: TRBJ1-3; d_gene: NA; CDR3aa: CASSLDTGNTIYF; CDR3nt: TGCGCCAGCAGCTTAGATACAGGAAACACCATATATTTT
abundance: NA; v_gene: TRBV21-1; len: 16; j_gene: TRBJ1-4; d_gene: NA; CDR3aa: CASSGDRRTTNEKLFF; CDR3nt: TGTGCCAGCAGCGGGGACAGGAGAACAACTAATGAAAAACTGTTTTTT
abundance: few; v_gene: TRBV6-4; len: 15; j_gene: TRBJ1-3; d_gene: NA; CDR3aa: CASSDSGGSGNTIYF; CDR3nt: TGTGCCAGCAGTGACTCCGGGGGCTCTGGAAACACCATATATTTT
abundance: few; v_gene: TRBV4-1; len: 16; j_gene: TRBJ1-3; d_gene: NA; CDR3aa: CASSQGGGISGNTIYF; CDR3nt: TGCGCCAGCAGCCAAGGCGGTGGCATCTCTGGAAACACCATATATTTT
abundance: NA; v_gene: TRBV7-2; len: 16; j_gene: TRBJ2-1; d_gene: TRBD2; CDR3aa: CASSLAGTSGSGEQFF; CDR3nt: TGTGCCAGCAGCTTAGCGGGGACTAGCGGGTCTGGGGAGCAGTTCTTC
abundance: NA; v_gene: TRBV11-3; len: 15; j_gene: TRBJ2-7; d_gene: TRBD2; CDR3aa: CASSFERGPAYEQYF; CDR3nt: TGTGCCAGCAGCTTTGAGCGGGGTCCAGCCTACGAGCAGTACTTC
abundance: NA; v_gene: TRBV5-4; len: 16; j_gene: TRBJ2-1; d_gene: TRBD2; CDR3aa: CASSPRTRSQLGEQFF; CDR3nt: TGTGCCAGCAGCCCGCGGACTAGGTCCCAATTAGGTGAGCAGTTCTTC
abundance: NA; v_gene: TRBV30; len: 13; j_gene: TRBJ1-5; d_gene: NA; CDR3aa: CAWSLAGNQPQHF; CDR3nt: TGTGCCTGGAGTTTGGCAGGGAATCAGCCCCAGCATTTT
abundance: NA; v_gene: TRBV6-5; len: 13; j_gene: TRBJ1-1; d_gene: NA; CDR3aa: CASSPRRNTEAFF; CDR3nt: TGTGCCAGCAGCCCGCGACGTAACACTGAAGCTTTCTTT
abundance: once; v_gene: TRBV5-8; len: 12; j_gene: TRBJ1-1; d_gene: NA; CDR3aa: CASSLPKTEAFF; CDR3nt: TGTGCCAGCAGTCTCCCAAAGACTGAAGCTTTCTTT
abundance: NA; v_gene: TRBV5-1; len: 14; j_gene: TRBJ2-3; d_gene: NA; CDR3aa: CASSPEWVEDTQYF; CDR3nt: TGCGCCAGCAGCCCAGAATGGGTGGAAGATACGCAGTATTTT
abundance: few; v_gene: TRBV4-2; len: 18; j_gene: TRBJ1-4; d_gene: NA; CDR3aa: CASSLGADLKVTNEKLFF; CDR3nt: TGTGCCAGCAGCCTTGGGGCGGACTTAAAGGTGACTAATGAAAAACTGTTTTTT
abundance: NA; v_gene: TRBV7-2; len: 12; j_gene: TRBJ2-7; d_gene: NA; CDR3aa: CASSSQGYEQYF; CDR3nt: TGTGCCAGCAGCTCGCAGGGCTACGAGCAGTACTTC
abundance: once; v_gene: TRBV9; len: 14; j_gene: TRBJ2-1; d_gene: NA; CDR3aa: CASSVKPMGPAVFF; CDR3nt: TGTGCCAGCAGCGTTAAACCGATGGGCCCGGCTGTGTTCTTC
abundance: NA; v_gene: TRBV5-1; len: 12; j_gene: TRBJ2-5; d_gene: NA; CDR3aa: CASSFAAETQYF; CDR3nt: TGCGCCAGCAGCTTTGCTGCAGAGACCCAGTACTTC
abundance: once; v_gene: TRBV7-2; len: 16; j_gene: TRBJ2-3; d_gene: TRBD2; CDR3aa: CASSRTSGRATDTQYF; CDR3nt: TGTGCCAGCAGCCGTACTAGCGGGAGGGCTACAGATACGCAGTATTTT
abundance: NA; v_gene: TRBV29-1; len: 12; j_gene: TRBJ1-1; d_gene: NA; CDR3aa: CSVEEVNTEAFF; CDR3nt: TGCAGCGTTGAAGAAGTGAACACTGAAGCTTTCTTT
abundance: NA; v_gene: TRBV7-8; len: 12; j_gene: TRBJ1-2; d_gene: NA; CDR3aa: CASSDRNYGYTF; CDR3nt: TGTGCCAGCAGCGATCGGAACTATGGCTACACCTTC
abundance: NA; v_gene: TRBV7-7; len: 15; j_gene: TRBJ2-1; d_gene: NA; CDR3aa: CASGPAGLSYNEQFF; CDR3nt: TGTGCTAGCGGTCCAGCAGGGCTGTCCTACAATGAGCAGTTCTTC
abundance: few; v_gene: TRBV4-3; len: 15; j_gene: TRBJ2-3; d_gene: NA; CDR3aa: CASSQEEGTIDTQYF; CDR3nt: TGCGCCAGCAGCCAAGAAGAAGGGACAATAGATACGCAGTATTTT
abundance: NA; v_gene: TRBV10-3; len: 19; j_gene: TRBJ2-7; d_gene: NA; CDR3aa: CAISESSGGYAPRRYEQYF; CDR3nt: TGTGCCATCAGTGAGTCCTCCGGGGGCTACGCCCCCCGGCGCTACGAGCAGTACTTC
abundance: NA; v_gene: TRBV11-1; len: 11; j_gene: TRBJ2-5; d_gene: NA; CDR3aa: CASSLIETQYF; CDR3nt: TGTGCCAGCAGCTTAATCGAGACCCAGTACTTC
abundance: NA; v_gene: TRBV5-6; len: 17; j_gene: TRBJ2-7; d_gene: NA; CDR3aa: CASSLWEMGVGGNRGYF; CDR3nt: TGTGCCAGCAGCTTGTGGGAAATGGGAGTCGGCGGAAATAGAGGGTACTTC
abundance: NA; v_gene: TRBV19; len: 15; j_gene: TRBJ1-3; d_gene: NA; CDR3aa: CASSPTDSRKSTIYF; CDR3nt: TGTGCCAGTAGTCCCACGGACAGTAGGAAATCCACCATATATTTT
abundance: few; v_gene: TRBV6-1; len: 13; j_gene: TRBJ1-2; d_gene: NA; CDR3aa: CASSEGRSYGYTF; CDR3nt: TGTGCCAGCAGTGAGGGTCGGAGCTATGGCTACACCTTC
abundance: NA; v_gene: TRBV5-1; len: 14; j_gene: TRBJ1-6; d_gene: TRBD1; CDR3aa: CASSLQGDHSPLHF; CDR3nt: TGCGCCAGCAGCTTGCAGGGGGATCATTCACCCCTCCACTTT
abundance: NA; v_gene: TRBV2; len: 14; j_gene: TRBJ2-7; d_gene: TRBD1; CDR3aa: CASRDDREYYEQYF; CDR3nt: TGTGCCAGCAGGGACGACAGGGAGTATTACGAGCAGTACTTC
abundance: NA; v_gene: TRBV7-9; len: 14; j_gene: TRBJ1-3; d_gene: NA; CDR3aa: CASSFRASGNTIYF; CDR3nt: TGTGCCAGCAGCTTCAGGGCGTCTGGAAACACCATATATTTT
abundance: NA; v_gene: TRBV5-4; len: 17; j_gene: TRBJ2-3; d_gene: TRBD2; CDR3aa: CASSSPPGGSSTDTQYF; CDR3nt: TGTGCCAGCAGCTCCCCTCCTGGCGGGAGTAGCACAGATACGCAGTATTTT
abundance: NA; v_gene: TRBV2; len: 12; j_gene: TRBJ2-7; d_gene: TRBD2; CDR3aa: CASGDREVGQYF; CDR3nt: TGTGCCAGCGGGGATCGGGAGGTAGGGCAGTACTTC
abundance: NA; v_gene: TRBV19; len: 13; j_gene: TRBJ2-6; d_gene: NA; CDR3aa: CASRGLGANVLTF; CDR3nt: TGTGCCAGTAGAGGGTTGGGGGCCAACGTCCTGACTTTC
abundance: NA; v_gene: TRBV5-4; len: 12; j_gene: TRBJ2-7; d_gene: NA; CDR3aa: CASSSDRYEQYF; CDR3nt: TGTGCCAGCAGCTCGGACCGATACGAGCAGTACTTC
abundance: NA; v_gene: TRBV10-2; len: 17; j_gene: TRBJ2-3; d_gene: TRBD2; CDR3aa: CASRPGLAGSMADTQYF; CDR3nt: TGCGCCAGCAGACCGGGACTAGCGGGAAGTATGGCAGATACGCAGTATTTT
abundance: NA; v_gene: TRBV7-8; len: 14; j_gene: TRBJ1-2; d_gene: NA; CDR3aa: CASSLVGGHYGYTF; CDR3nt: TGTGCCAGCAGCTTAGTGGGTGGTCACTATGGCTACACCTTC
abundance: NA; v_gene: TRBV7-9; len: 15; j_gene: TRBJ2-1; d_gene: NA; CDR3aa: CASSLGLERTNEQFF; CDR3nt: TGTGCCAGCAGCTTAGGCCTGGAGAGAACCAATGAGCAGTTCTTC
abundance: NA; v_gene: TRBV6-6; len: 15; j_gene: TRBJ1-4; d_gene: NA; CDR3aa: CASSPGGTDSEKLFF; CDR3nt: TGTGCCAGCAGCCCCGGTGGGACTGATAGTGAAAAACTGTTTTTT
abundance: few; v_gene: TRBV30; len: 13; j_gene: TRBJ1-3; d_gene: NA; CDR3aa: CAWTPRAGNTIYF; CDR3nt: TGTGCCTGGACCCCAAGGGCTGGAAACACCATATATTTT
abundance: NA; v_gene: TRBV11-2; len: 14; j_gene: TRBJ1-2; d_gene: NA; CDR3aa: CASSSQGTGEGYTF; CDR3nt: TGTGCCAGCAGCTCCCAAGGGACGGGGGAAGGCTACACCTTC
abundance: NA; v_gene: TRBV10-2; len: 14; j_gene: TRBJ1-1; d_gene: TRBD1; CDR3aa: CASSDGQGRTEAFF; CDR3nt: TGCGCCAGCAGTGATGGACAGGGACGGACTGAAGCTTTCTTT
abundance: NA; v_gene: TRBV18; len: 17; j_gene: TRBJ2-6; d_gene: NA; CDR3aa: CASSSQRSGSGANVLTF; CDR3nt: TGTGCCAGCTCATCTCAGCGGTCGGGCTCTGGGGCCAACGTCCTGACTTTC
abundance: once; v_gene: TRBV18; len: 15; j_gene: TRBJ1-1; d_gene: NA; CDR3aa: CASSPGAERGTEAFF; CDR3nt: TGTGCCAGCTCACCCGGAGCTGAGAGGGGTACTGAAGCTTTCTTT
abundance: NA; v_gene: TRBV5-1; len: 15; j_gene: TRBJ1-1; d_gene: NA; CDR3aa: CASSLAGQRNTEAFF; CDR3nt: TGCGCCAGCAGCTTGGCCGGCCAGCGGAACACTGAAGCTTTCTTT
abundance: NA; v_gene: TRBV5-1; len: 12; j_gene: TRBJ2-1; d_gene: TRBD1; CDR3aa: CASRRRGFEQFF; CDR3nt: TGCGCCAGCAGGCGCAGGGGGTTTGAGCAGTTCTTC
abundance: NA; v_gene: TRBV4-2; len: 16; j_gene: TRBJ2-3; d_gene: TRBD2; CDR3aa: CASSQVAGGVTDTQYF; CDR3nt: TGTGCCAGCAGCCAAGTGGCGGGAGGGGTCACAGATACGCAGTATTTT
abundance: NA; v_gene: TRBV2; len: 13; j_gene: TRBJ2-1; d_gene: TRBD1; CDR3aa: CASSPGTVNEQFF; CDR3nt: TGTGCCAGCAGTCCCGGGACAGTTAATGAGCAGTTCTTC
abundance: NA; v_gene: TRBV21-1; len: 18; j_gene: TRBJ2-1; d_gene: NA; CDR3aa: CASSKEVPQPPDYNEQFF; CDR3nt: TGTGCCAGCAGCAAAGAAGTCCCTCAGCCACCCGACTACAATGAGCAGTTCTTC
abundance: NA; v_gene: TRBV5-1; len: 15; j_gene: TRBJ2-3; d_gene: TRBD2; CDR3aa: CASSFDSGRTDTQYF; CDR3nt: TGCGCCAGCAGCTTTGATAGCGGGAGAACAGATACGCAGTATTTT
abundance: NA; v_gene: TRBV20-1; len: 11; j_gene: TRBJ1-2; d_gene: NA; CDR3aa: CSASYQDGYTF; CDR3nt: TGCAGTGCTAGTTACCAGGATGGCTACACCTTC